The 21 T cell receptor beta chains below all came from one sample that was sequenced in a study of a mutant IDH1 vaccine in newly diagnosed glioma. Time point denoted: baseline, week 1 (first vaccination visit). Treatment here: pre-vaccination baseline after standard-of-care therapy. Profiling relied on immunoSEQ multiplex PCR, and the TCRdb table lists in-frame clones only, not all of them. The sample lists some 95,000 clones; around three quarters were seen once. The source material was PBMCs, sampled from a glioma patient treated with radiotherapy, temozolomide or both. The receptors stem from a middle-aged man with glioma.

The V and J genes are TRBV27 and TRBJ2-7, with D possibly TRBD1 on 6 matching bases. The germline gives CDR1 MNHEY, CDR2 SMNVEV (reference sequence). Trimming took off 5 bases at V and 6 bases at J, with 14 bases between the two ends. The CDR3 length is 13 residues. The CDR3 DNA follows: TGTGCCAGCAGTCTGGGACACTTGAGCGAGCAGTACTTC. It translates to CASSLGHLSEQYF.

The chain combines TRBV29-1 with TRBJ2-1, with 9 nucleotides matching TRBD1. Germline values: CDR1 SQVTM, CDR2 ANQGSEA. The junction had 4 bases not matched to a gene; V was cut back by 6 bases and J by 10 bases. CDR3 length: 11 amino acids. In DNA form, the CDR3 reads TGCAGCGTGGGGGACAGGGCGGAGCAGTTCTTC. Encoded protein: CSVGDRAEQFF.

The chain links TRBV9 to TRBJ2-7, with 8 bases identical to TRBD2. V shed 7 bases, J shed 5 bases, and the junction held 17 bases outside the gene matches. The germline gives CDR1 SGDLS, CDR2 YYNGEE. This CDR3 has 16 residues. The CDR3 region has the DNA TGTGCCAGCTCCGACGCCGAGACTAGCGTCTTCCACGAGCAGTACTTC. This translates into CASSDAETSVFHEQYF. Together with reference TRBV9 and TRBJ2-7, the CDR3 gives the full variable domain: DSGVTQTPKHLITATGQRVTLRCSPRSGDLSVYWYQQSLDQGLQFLIQYYNGEERAKGNILERFSAQQFPDLHSELNLSSLELGDSALYFCASSDAETSVFHEQYFGPGTRLTVT.

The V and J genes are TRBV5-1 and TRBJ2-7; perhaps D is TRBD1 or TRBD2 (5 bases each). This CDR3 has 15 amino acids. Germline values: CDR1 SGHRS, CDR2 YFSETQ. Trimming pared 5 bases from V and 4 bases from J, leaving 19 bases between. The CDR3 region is CASRGVGGRFYEQYF. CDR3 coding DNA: TGCGCCAGCAGGGGGGTTGGCGGCAGGTTTTACGAGCAGTACTTC.

The CDR3 loop is CASSRIVQETQYF. The CDR3, as DNA: TGTGCCAGCAGCCGAATAGTCCAAGAGACCCAGTACTTC. This chain uses TRBV7-3 with TRBJ2-5; D is uncertain. V was cut by 5 bases and J by 1 base, with 8 bases left in between. The CDR3 consists of 13 residues. Germline V gives CDR1 SGHTA, CDR2 FQGTGA.

The CDR3 DNA sequence: TGTGCCAGCAGTGTGGGGGGGCTTTCCTACGAGCAGTACTTC. It specifies CASSVGGLSYEQYF. The V gene is TRBV6-1, the J gene TRBJ2-7; D possibly corresponds to TRBD2 (7 bases). The CDR3 is made up of 14 amino acids. V lost 4 bases and J 1 base, leaving 11 bases between the germline ends. The germline CDR1 and CDR2 sequences are MNHNS and SASEGT.

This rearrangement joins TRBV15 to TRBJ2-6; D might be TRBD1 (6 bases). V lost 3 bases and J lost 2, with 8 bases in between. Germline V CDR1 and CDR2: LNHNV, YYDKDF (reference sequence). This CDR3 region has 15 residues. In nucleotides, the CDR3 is TGTGCCACCAGCAGTAACAGGGCTGGGGCCAACGTCCTGACTTTC. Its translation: CATSSNRAGANVLTF.

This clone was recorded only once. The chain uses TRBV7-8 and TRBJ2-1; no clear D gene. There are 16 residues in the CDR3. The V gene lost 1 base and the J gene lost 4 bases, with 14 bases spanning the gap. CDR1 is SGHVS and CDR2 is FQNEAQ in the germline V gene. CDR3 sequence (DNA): TGTGCCAGCAGCTTAGATGGCACCCCGAGGTACAATGAGCAGTTCTTC. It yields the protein CASSLDGTPRYNEQFF. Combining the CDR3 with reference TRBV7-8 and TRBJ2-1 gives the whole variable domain GAGVSQSPRYKVAKRGQDVALRCDPISGHVSLFWYQQALGQGPEFLTYFQNEAQLDKSGLPSDRFFAERPEGSVSTLKIQRTQQEDSAVYLCASSLDGTPRYNEQFFGPGTRLTVL.

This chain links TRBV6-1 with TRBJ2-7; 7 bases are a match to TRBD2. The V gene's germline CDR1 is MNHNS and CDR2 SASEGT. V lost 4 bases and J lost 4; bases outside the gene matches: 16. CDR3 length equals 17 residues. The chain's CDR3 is CASSGSSSGKVVYEQYF. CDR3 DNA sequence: TGTGCCAGCAGTGGGAGTTCGAGCGGGAAAGTGGTGTACGAGCAGTACTTC.

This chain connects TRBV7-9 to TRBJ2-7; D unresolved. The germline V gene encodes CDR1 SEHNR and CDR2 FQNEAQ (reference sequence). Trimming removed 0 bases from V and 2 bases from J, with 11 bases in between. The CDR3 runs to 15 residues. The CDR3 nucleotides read TGTGCCAGCAGCTTAGCTAGCTCGTCGCCCTACGAGCAGTACTTC. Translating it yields CASSLASSSPYEQYF.

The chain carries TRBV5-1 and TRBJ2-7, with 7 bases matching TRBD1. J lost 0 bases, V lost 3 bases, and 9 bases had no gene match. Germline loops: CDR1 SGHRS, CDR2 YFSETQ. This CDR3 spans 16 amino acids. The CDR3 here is CASSWTGQASSYEQYF. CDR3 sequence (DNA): TGCGCCAGCAGCTGGACAGGACAGGCTAGCTCCTACGAGCAGTACTTC. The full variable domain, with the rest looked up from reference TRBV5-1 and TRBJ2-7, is KAGVTQTPRYLIKTRGQQVTLSCSPISGHRSVSWYQQTPGQGLQFLFEYFSETQRNKGNFPGRFSGRQFSNSRSEMNVSTLELGDSALYLCASSWTGQASSYEQYFGPGTRLTVT.

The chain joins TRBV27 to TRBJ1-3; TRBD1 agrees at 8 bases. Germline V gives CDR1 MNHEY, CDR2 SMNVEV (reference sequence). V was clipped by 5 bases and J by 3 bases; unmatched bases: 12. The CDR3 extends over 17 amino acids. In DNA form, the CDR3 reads TGTGCCAGCAGTCCGGGGACAGGTTTGGGTCATGGAAACACCATATATTTT. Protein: CASSPGTGLGHGNTIYF.

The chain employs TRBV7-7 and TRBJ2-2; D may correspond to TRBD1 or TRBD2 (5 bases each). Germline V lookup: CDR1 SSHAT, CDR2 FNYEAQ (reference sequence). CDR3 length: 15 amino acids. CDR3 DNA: TGTGCTAGCGCGGAAGGGGAGTCCTACGCCGGGGAGCTGTTTTTT. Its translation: CASAEGESYAGELFF.

CDR3 amino acids: CASSLGGASSTDTQYF. The CDR3 coding sequence is TGTGCCAGCAGCTTAGGAGGGGCCTCTAGCACAGATACGCAGTATTTT. V gene TRBV7-6 combines with J gene TRBJ2-3, with D possibly called TRBD1 or TRBD2 (5 bases each). This CDR3 spans 16 amino acids. V lost 1 base to trimming and J lost 0 bases, with 11 bases between them. Germline assignment: CDR1 SGHVS and CDR2 FNYEAQ.

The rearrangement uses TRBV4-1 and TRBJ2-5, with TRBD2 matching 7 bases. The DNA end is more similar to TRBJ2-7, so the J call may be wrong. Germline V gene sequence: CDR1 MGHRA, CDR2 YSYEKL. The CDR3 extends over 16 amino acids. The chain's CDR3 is CASSQGHRLATDEQYF. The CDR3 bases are TGCGCCAGCAGCCAAGGACACCGACTAGCAACCGACGAGCAGTACTTC.

In nucleotides, the CDR3 is TGCGCCAGCAGCTCCACCACAGGGGCCCGCACAGATACGCAGTATTTT. It translates to CASSSTTGARTDTQYF. The chain has TRBV5-1 and TRBJ2-3, with 7 bases that match TRBD1. This CDR3 is 16 amino acids long. Germline trimming cut 3 bases from V and 1 base from J; bases unmatched to any gene: 8. The germline V gene has CDR1 SGHRS and CDR2 YFSETQ.

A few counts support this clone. This CDR3 is CASSEYWGGDQPQHF. CDR3 sequence (DNA): TGTGCCAGCAGTGAGTATTGGGGAGGGGATCAGCCCCAGCATTTT. This chain connects TRBV6-1 to TRBJ1-5, with D perhaps matching TRBD1 (5 bases). Per germline, CDR1 MNHNS and CDR2 SASEGT. V was cut by 3 bases and J by 5 bases, with 14 bases left in between. This CDR3 has 15 amino acids.

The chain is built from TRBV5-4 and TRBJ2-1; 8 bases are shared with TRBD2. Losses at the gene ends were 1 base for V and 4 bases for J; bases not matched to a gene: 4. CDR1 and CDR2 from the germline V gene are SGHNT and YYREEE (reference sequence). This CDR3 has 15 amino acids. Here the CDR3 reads CASSLPTSGYNEQFF. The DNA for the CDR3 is TGTGCCAGCAGCTTGCCCACTAGCGGATACAATGAGCAGTTCTTC.

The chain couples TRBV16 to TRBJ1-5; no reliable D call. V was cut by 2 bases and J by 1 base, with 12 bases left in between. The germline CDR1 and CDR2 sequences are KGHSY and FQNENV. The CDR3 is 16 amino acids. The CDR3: CASSQRDPWSNQPQHF. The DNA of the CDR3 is TGTGCCAGCAGCCAACGAGACCCTTGGAGCAATCAGCCCCAGCATTTT.

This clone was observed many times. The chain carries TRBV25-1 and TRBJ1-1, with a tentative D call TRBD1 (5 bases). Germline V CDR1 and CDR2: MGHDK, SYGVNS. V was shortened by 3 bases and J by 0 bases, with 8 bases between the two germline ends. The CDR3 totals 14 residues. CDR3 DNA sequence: TGTGCCAGCAGTGAGGGACCAATGAACACTGAAGCTTTCTTT. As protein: CASSEGPMNTEAFF.

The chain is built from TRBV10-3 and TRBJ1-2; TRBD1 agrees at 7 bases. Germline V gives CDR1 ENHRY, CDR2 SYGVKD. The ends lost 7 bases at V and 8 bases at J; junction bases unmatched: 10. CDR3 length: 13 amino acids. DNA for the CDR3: TGTGCCATCAAATCCGACAGGGCTTGGGGCTACACCTTC. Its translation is CAIKSDRAWGYTF.